One sample yielded the 15 T cell receptor beta chains listed below, sequenced in a study of blood T cell repertoires in COVID-19. Here immunoSEQ multiplex PCR was the method, and the copy in TCRdb shows in-frame clones only, minus some. The sample comprises under 200,000 clones, around four fifths of which are singletons, and about 19% rests with the top ten. Sequenced: peripheral blood. The source is a woman aged 70 to 79 who had recovered from COVID-19.

The V gene is TRBV7-3, the J gene TRBJ2-7; 8 bases map to TRBD1. CDR3 size: 14 residues. V was clipped by 3 bases and J by 6 bases; unmatched bases: 7. The germline V gene encodes CDR1 SGHTA and CDR2 FQGTGA. The CDR3 DNA follows: TGTGCCAGCAGCTTCGGACAGGGTTCGGGCGAGCAGTACTTC. This codes for CASSFGQGSGEQYF.

The rearrangement links TRBV5-1 to TRBJ1-4; possible D gene TRBD1, 5 bases. Germline V gives CDR1 SGHRS, CDR2 YFSETQ. Trimming shortened V by 0 bases and J by 14 bases, and 14 bases separated the two germline ends. The CDR3 loop spans 13 amino acids. The CDR3 reads CASSLDYRGLLFF. The DNA of the CDR3 is TGCGCCAGCAGCTTGGATTATAGGGGTTTGCTGTTTTTT.

As regards this clone: Other DNA sequences of this sample code for an identical CDR3. The V gene is TRBV6-1, the J gene TRBJ1-2, with 7 bases identical to TRBD1. Trimming cost V 2 bases and J 0 bases; bases outside gene matches: 3. Germline CDR1 reads MNHNS; CDR2 reads SASEGT. The CDR3 contains 15 residues. Here the CDR3 reads CASSERQGANYGYTF. The DNA for the CDR3 is TGTGCCAGCAGTGAACGGCAGGGGGCTAACTATGGCTACACCTTC.

The J gene is TRBJ1-2, the V gene TRBV18; 12 positions match TRBD1. CDR1 KGHSH and CDR2 LQKENI come from the germline V gene. This CDR3 is built from 14 residues. Germline trimming cut 2 bases from V and 9 bases from J; bases unmatched to any gene: 4. The CDR3 nucleotides read TGTGCCAGCTCACCAGCAGGGACAGGGGGCAGCTACACCTTC. Translation gives CASSPAGTGGSYTF.

This rearrangement joins TRBV2 to TRBJ1-1, with 10 bases identical to TRBD1. The CDR3 loop spans 14 amino acids. The J segment lost 3 bases and the V segment lost 7 bases, leaving 5 bases of the junction unmatched. CDR1 is SNHLY and CDR2 is FYNNEI in the germline V gene. The CDR3 nucleotides read TGTGCCAGCACCCCCGGGACAGGGGACACTGAAGCTTTCTTT. Encoded protein: CASTPGTGDTEAFF.

This clone has a handful of counts. V is TRBV11-3 and J is TRBJ2-2, with D perhaps TRBD1 (6 bases). CDR1 is SGHNT, CDR2 YENEEA, per germline. The CDR3 is 16 amino acids. Trimming took 2 bases from V and 1 from J, leaving 11 bases between them. The CDR3 region has the DNA TGTGCCAGCAGCTTACTGGGGGCGGGGAACACCGGGGAGCTGTTTTTT. Protein sequence: CASSLLGAGNTGELFF.

This chain joins TRBV5-6 and TRBJ2-3; 9 positions match TRBD1. The CDR3 loop spans 15 amino acids. Germline CDR1 and CDR2: SGHDT and YYEEEE. Trimming took 4 bases from V and 1 from J; bases not matched to a gene: 4. In nucleotides, the CDR3 is TGTGCCAGCAGCACCGGGACAGGGCGCACAGATACGCAGTATTTT. Its protein product is CASSTGTGRTDTQYF.

This clone was found once. The chain recombines TRBV28 with TRBJ2-7; 7 positions match TRBD1. Unmatched junction bases numbered 14, after V lost 11 bases and J lost 4 bases. The germline V gene has CDR1 MDHEN and CDR2 SYDVKM. The CDR3 is 14 residues long. The CDR3 bases are TGTGCCGTAAGAGGGGGCCTACCGAGGTACGAGCAGTACTTC. Its translation is CAVRGGLPRYEQYF. Complete variable domain (other parts from reference TRBV28 and TRBJ2-7): DVKVTQSSRYLVKRTGEKVFLECVQDMDHENMFWYRQDPGLGLRLIYFSYDVKMKEKGDIPEGYSVSREKKERFSLILESASTNQTSMYLCAVRGGLPRYEQYFGPGTRLTVT.

This chain links TRBV7-2 with TRBJ1-5; D is uncertain. Germline loops: CDR1 SGHTA, CDR2 FQGNSA. CDR3 size: 14 residues. V shed 5 bases and J shed 7 bases, with 15 bases lying between them. CDR3 sequence (DNA): TGTGCCAGCAGCCCCGGGCCCGGAGGGCAGCCCCAGCATTTT. As protein: CASSPGPGGQPQHF.

The chain carries TRBV19 and TRBJ2-7; 7 bases fit TRBD2. This CDR3 region has 15 residues. Per germline, CDR1 LNHDA and CDR2 SQIVND (reference sequence). Trimming took 1 base from V and 3 from J; bases not matched to a gene: 6. The CDR3 spells CASSIGASGVYEQYF. The CDR3 nucleotides read TGTGCCAGTAGTATAGGGGCTAGCGGTGTCTACGAGCAGTACTTC.

This clone was picked up one time. The chain has TRBV7-9 and TRBJ2-7; 9 nucleotides line up with TRBD2. CDR1 is SEHNR, CDR2 FQNEAQ, per germline (reference sequence). J was trimmed by 3 bases and V by 1 base; bases with no gene match: 4. CDR3 length: 15 residues. The CDR3 loop is CASSLGTSAYYEQYF. The CDR3 DNA reads as TGTGCCAGCAGCTTAGGGACTAGCGCCTACTACGAGCAGTACTTC.

This clone was seen a handful of times. The chain is built from TRBV6-5 and TRBJ1-2; 8 bases agree with TRBD1. Germline V CDR1 and CDR2: MNHEY, SVGAGI. The trim removed 2 bases at V and 8 bases at J, leaving 7 bases unmatched. The length of the CDR3 is 14 residues. This CDR3 is CASSYGGTGRGYTF. In DNA form, the CDR3 reads TGTGCCAGCAGTTACGGAGGGACAGGCAGGGGCTACACCTTC.

The J gene is TRBJ2-7, the V gene TRBV10-3; tentatively, D is TRBD1 (6 bases). CDR1 and CDR2 (germline): ENHRY, SYGVKD. The CDR3 consists of 13 residues. V was pared by 5 bases and J by 2 bases, with 10 bases between. CDR3 in DNA: TGTGCCATCAGTCGGGACACTCCCTACGAGCAGTACTTC. It codes for CAISRDTPYEQYF.

V is TRBV6-2 or TRBV6-3 and J is TRBJ2-1; D is perhaps TRBD2 (7 bases). Germline CDR1 is MNHEY and CDR2 is SVGEGT. CDR3 length: 14 amino acids. V was clipped by 4 bases and J by 5 bases, with 12 bases between them. Here the CDR3 DNA reads TGTGCCAGCAGTTTCCGCGGGGGCCACAATGAGCAGTTCTTC. Its protein is CASSFRGGHNEQFF.

The chain employs TRBV3-1 (or the pseudogene TRBV3-2) and TRBJ2-7, with no clear D. Germline V gene sequence: CDR1 LGHDT, CDR2 YNNKEL (reference sequence). The CDR3 is 11 amino acids. Trimming left V 4 bases short and J 3 bases short, with 4 bases between. The CDR3 sequence: CASSRDYEQYF. The CDR3 DNA reads as TGTGCCAGCAGCCGCGACTACGAGCAGTACTTC.